This TCR delta chain was documented in a study of gammadelta T cells in human blood. Study-wide results and caveats: Microbial exposure reportedly appeared to drive polyclonal expansion of innate gamma-delta T cells right after birth.

Worth noting for this clone: The antigen remains unidentified. A read error likely explains this, since a far larger clone differs by one base.

TCRdb reanalysed the RT-PCR reads via CATT. The sample has some 290 delta-chain clones; around 40% are singletons. CDR1 and CDR2 (germline): GEAIGNYY, EKD. There are 17 residues in the CDR3. Trimming removed 0 bases from V and 2 bases from J; junction bases left unmatched: 2. The sequenced sample was Vgamma9Vdelta2 gamma-delta T cells from infant blood. The TCR was taken from a human donor. The chain has TRDV2 and TRDJ3; 8 bases agree with TRDD3. The CDR3: CACDTVGDAWDTRQMFF. CDR3 DNA: TGTGCCTGTGACACCGTGGGGGATGCCTGGGACACCCGACAGATGTTTTTC.